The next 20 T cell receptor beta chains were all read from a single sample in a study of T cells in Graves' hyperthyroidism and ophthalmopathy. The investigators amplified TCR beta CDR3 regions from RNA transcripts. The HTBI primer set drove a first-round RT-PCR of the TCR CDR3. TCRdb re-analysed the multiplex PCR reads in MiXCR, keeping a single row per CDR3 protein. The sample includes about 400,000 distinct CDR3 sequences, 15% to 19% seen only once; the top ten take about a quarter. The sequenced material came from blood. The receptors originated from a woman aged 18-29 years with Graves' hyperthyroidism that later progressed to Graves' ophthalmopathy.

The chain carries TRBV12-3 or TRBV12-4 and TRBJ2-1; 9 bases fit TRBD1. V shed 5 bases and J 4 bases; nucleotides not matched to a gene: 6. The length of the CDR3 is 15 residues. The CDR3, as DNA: TGTGCCAGCAGTGCGACAGGGGGTACTTACAATGAGCAGTTCTTC. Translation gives CASSATGGTYNEQFF.

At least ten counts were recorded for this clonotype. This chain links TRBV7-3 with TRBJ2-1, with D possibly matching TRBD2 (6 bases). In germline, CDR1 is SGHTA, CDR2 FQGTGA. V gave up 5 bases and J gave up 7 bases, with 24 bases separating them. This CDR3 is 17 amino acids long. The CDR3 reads CASSPNGWRSGGNEQFF. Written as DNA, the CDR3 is TGTGCCAGCAGCCCGAATGGTTGGCGCTCCGGGGGAAATGAGCAGTTCTTC. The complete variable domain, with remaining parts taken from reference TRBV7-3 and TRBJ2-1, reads GAGVSQTPSNKVTEKGKYVELRCDPISGHTALYWYRQSLGQGPEFLIYFQGTGAADDSGLPNDRFFAVRPEGSVSTLKIQRTERGDSAVYLCASSPNGWRSGGNEQFFGPGTRLTVL.

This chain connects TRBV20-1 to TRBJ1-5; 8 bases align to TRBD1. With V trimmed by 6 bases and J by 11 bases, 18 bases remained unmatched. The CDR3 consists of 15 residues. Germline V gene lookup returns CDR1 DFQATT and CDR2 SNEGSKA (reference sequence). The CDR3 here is CSATGDRRVNGAQHF. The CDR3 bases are TGCAGTGCGACCGGGGACAGGCGGGTAAATGGGGCCCAGCATTTT.

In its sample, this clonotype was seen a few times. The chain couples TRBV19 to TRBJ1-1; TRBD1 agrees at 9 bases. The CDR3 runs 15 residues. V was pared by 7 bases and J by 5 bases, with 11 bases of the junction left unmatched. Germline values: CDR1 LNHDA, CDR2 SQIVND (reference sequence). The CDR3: CASNPNRGRRTEAFF. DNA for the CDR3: TGTGCCAGTAACCCTAACAGGGGGCGTCGGACTGAAGCTTTCTTT.

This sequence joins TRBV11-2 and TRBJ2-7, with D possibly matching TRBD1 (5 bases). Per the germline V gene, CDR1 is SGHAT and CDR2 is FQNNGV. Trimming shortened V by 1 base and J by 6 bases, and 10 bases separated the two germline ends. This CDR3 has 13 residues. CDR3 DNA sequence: TGTGCCAGCAGCTTAGCGCAGGGCCCCGAGCAGTACTTC. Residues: CASSLAQGPEQYF.

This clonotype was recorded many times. The CDR3 reads CASSLGHRYQETQYF. Written as DNA, the CDR3 is TGTGCCAGCAGCTTAGGGCACAGGTACCAAGAGACCCAGTACTTC. The chain combines TRBV7-2 with TRBJ2-5, with TRBD1 as a possible D gene (5 bases). From germline, CDR1 is SGHTA and CDR2 FQGNSA. The CDR3 extends over 15 amino acids. Trimming took off 1 base at V and 0 bases at J, with 9 bases between the two ends.

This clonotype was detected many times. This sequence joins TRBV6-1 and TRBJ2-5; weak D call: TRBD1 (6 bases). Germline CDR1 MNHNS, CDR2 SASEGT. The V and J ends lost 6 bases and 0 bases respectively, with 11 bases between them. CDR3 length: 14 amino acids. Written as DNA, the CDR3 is TGTGCCAGCAGAGCCGGGACACACCAAGAGACCCAGTACTTC. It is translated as CASRAGTHQETQYF.

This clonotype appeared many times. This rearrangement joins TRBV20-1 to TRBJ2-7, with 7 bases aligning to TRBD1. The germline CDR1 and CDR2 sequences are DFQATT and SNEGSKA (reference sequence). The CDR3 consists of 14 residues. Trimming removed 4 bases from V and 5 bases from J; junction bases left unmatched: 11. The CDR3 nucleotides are TGCAGTGCTATAGGCGAAACAGGGGATCACGAGCAGTACTTC. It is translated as CSAIGETGDHEQYF.

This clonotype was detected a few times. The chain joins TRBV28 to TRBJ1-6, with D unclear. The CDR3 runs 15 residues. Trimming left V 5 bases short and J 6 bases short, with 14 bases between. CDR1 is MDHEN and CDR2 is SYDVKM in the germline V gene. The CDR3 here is CASSAADLLNSPLHF. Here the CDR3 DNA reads TGTGCCAGCAGTGCGGCGGACTTACTTAATTCACCCCTCCACTTT.

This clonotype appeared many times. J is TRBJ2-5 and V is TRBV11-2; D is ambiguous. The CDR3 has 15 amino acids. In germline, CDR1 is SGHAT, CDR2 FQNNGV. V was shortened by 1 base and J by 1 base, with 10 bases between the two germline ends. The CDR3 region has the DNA TGTGCCAGCAGCTTAGTGGGGTTGGTCCAAGAGACCCAGTACTTC. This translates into CASSLVGLVQETQYF.

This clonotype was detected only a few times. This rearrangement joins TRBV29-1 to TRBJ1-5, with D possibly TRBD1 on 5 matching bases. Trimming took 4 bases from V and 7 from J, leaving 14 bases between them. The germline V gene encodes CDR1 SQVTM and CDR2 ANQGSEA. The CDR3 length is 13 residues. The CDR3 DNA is TGCAGCGTTGGGGAGGGGTCAAGACAGCCCCAGCATTTT. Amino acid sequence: CSVGEGSRQPQHF.

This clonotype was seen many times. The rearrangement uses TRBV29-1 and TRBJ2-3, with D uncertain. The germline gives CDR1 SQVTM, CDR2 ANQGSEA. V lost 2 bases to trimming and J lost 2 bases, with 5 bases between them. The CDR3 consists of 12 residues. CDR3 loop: CSVELDTDTQYF. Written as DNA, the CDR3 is TGCAGCGTTGAACTAGACACAGATACGCAGTATTTT.

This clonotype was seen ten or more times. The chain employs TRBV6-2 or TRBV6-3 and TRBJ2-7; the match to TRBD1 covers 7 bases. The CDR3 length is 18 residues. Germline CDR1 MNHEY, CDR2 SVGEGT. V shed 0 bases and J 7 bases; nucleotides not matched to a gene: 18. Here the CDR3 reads CASSYSGWSIEQGREQYF. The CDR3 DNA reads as TGTGCCAGCAGTTACTCCGGGTGGTCAATCGAACAGGGGCGAGAGCAGTACTTC.

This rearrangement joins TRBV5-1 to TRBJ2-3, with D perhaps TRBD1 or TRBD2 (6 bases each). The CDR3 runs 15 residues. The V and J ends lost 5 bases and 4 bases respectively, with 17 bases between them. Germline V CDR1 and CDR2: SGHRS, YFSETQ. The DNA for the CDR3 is TGCGCCAGCAGTGATTGGGGGGCGTTTCCAGATACGCAGTATTTT. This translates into CASSDWGAFPDTQYF. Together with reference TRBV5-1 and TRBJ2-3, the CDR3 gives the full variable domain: KAGVTQTPRYLIKTRGQQVTLSCSPISGHRSVSWYQQTPGQGLQFLFEYFSETQRNKGNFPGRFSGRQFSNSRSEMNVSTLELGDSALYLCASSDWGAFPDTQYFGPGTRLTVL.

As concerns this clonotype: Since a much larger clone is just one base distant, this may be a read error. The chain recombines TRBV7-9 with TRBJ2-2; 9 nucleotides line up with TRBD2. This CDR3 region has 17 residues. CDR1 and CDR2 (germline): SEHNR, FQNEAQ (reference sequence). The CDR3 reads CAGSLALRLADGGELFF. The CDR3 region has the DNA TGTGCCGGCAGCTTAGCCCTACGACTAGCGGATGGCGGGGAGCTGTTTTTT. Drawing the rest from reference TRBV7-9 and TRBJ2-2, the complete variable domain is DTGVSQNPRHKITKRGQNVTFRCDPISEHNRLYWYRQTLGQGPEFLTYFQNEAQLEKSRLLSDRFSAERPKGSFSTLEIQRTEQGDSAMYLCAGSLALRLADGGELFFGEGSRLTVL.

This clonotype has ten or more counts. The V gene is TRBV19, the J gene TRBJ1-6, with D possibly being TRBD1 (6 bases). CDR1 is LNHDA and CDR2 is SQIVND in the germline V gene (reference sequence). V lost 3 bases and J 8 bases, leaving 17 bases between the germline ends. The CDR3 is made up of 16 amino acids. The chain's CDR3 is CASSIGGGGLDSPLHF. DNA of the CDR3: TGTGCCAGTAGTATCGGGGGCGGAGGATTGGATTCACCCCTCCACTTT.

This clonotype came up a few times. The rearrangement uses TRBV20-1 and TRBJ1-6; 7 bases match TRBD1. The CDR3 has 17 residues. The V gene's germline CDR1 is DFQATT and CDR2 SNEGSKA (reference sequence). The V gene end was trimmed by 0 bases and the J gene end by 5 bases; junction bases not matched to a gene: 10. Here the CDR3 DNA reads TGCAGTGCTAGAGATCTCAAGGGGGCAGGGGATAATTCACCCCTCCACTTT. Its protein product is CSARDLKGAGDNSPLHF.

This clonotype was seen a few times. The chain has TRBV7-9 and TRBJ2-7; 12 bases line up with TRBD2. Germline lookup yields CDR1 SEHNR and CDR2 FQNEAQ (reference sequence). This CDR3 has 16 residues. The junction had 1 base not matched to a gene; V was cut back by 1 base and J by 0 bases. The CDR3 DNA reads TGTGCCAGCAGCTTAGGACTAGCGGGAGACTCCTACGAGCAGTACTTC. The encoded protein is CASSLGLAGDSYEQYF.

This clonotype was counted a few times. CDR3 amino acids: CASRPAPFYEQYF. Written as DNA, the CDR3 is TGTGCCAGCAGACCTGCCCCCTTCTACGAGCAGTACTTC. The rearrangement uses TRBV27 and TRBJ2-7; no reliable D call. Deletions cut 6 bases from V and 3 bases from J, with 12 bases between. This CDR3 spans 13 amino acids. The germline gives CDR1 MNHEY, CDR2 SMNVEV (reference sequence).

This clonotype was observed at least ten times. CDR3 in DNA: TGTGCCAGCTACCCCCGGGGCAGGGGGTCAGATACGCAGTATTTT. This translates into CASYPRGRGSDTQYF. The chain couples TRBV27 to TRBJ2-3, with 7 bases that match TRBD1. The germline V gene has CDR1 MNHEY and CDR2 SMNVEV (reference sequence). J was trimmed by 4 bases and V by 8 bases; bases with no gene match: 12. The CDR3 is 15 amino acids.